These 26 T cell receptor beta chains came from one sample sequenced in a study of post-analysis software for immune sequencing data. Study-wide results and limits: Comparison of patients with controls showed 4 to 6 TRBV segments more frequent in patients, TRBV5-6, TRBV5-1 and TRBV20-1 among them.

The antigens of these receptors remain unknown. TCR beta libraries were prepared from cDNA with unique molecular identifiers. TCRdb passed the PCR reads through MiXCR, listing each CDR3 protein once. The data show about half a million distinct CDR3 sequences, approximately 45% seen once. The sequenced sample was blood. The receptors derive from a girl aged 10 to 17 with multiple sclerosis.

This chain connects TRBV20-1 to TRBJ2-6, with 8 nucleotides matching TRBD1. The CDR3 spans 19 residues. Germline CDR1 and CDR2: DFQATT and SNEGSKA (reference sequence). The junction had 15 bases not matched to a gene; V was cut back by 3 bases and J by 2 bases. CDR3 nucleotides: TGCAGTGCTAGCCCCCCGACAGGGGCCTTATTAACTGGGGCCAACGTCCTGACTTTC. Amino acids: CSASPPTGALLTGANVLTF.

The chain has TRBV30 and TRBJ2-3; 7 bases agree with TRBD2. V gave up 2 bases and J gave up 4 bases; unmatched junction bases: 3. Germline V lookup: CDR1 GTSNPN, CDR2 SVGIG (reference sequence). The CDR3 is made up of 13 amino acids. CDR3 in amino acids: CAWSSGVADTQYF. Here the CDR3 DNA reads TGTGCCTGGAGTAGCGGGGTTGCAGATACGCAGTATTTT.

This chain links TRBV7-2 with TRBJ1-6, with 7 positions matching TRBD1. V shed 5 bases and J 9 bases; nucleotides not matched to a gene: 10. CDR1 is SGHTA, CDR2 FQGNSA, per germline. The length of the CDR3 is 15 residues. DNA for the CDR3: TGTGCCAGCAGCAACGACAGGGCAGGCGGTTCACCCCTCCACTTT. Protein product: CASSNDRAGGSPLHF.

The chain recombines TRBV5-1 with TRBJ1-1, with TRBD1 matching 7 bases. The ends lost 2 bases at V and 3 bases at J; junction bases unmatched: 1. The CDR3 loop spans 13 amino acids. In germline, CDR1 is SGHRS, CDR2 YFSETQ. CDR3 residues: CASSFQGDTEAFF. The CDR3 DNA is TGCGCCAGCAGCTTTCAGGGGGACACTGAAGCTTTCTTT.

This clonotype has only a few counts. The chain employs TRBV6-5 and TRBJ1-2, with no clear D. Trimming took 0 bases from V and 2 from J, leaving 7 bases between them. This CDR3 has 14 residues. Germline CDR1 is MNHEY and CDR2 is SVGAGI. CDR3 in amino acids: CASSYSDPNYGYTF. The CDR3 DNA sequence: TGTGCCAGCAGTTACTCGGACCCCAACTATGGCTACACCTTC.

The rearrangement uses TRBV15 and TRBJ2-1, with D unclear. Germline CDR1 LNHNV, CDR2 YYDKDF (reference sequence). The V end was cut by 1 base, the J end by 10 bases, with 8 bases between. This CDR3 has 12 amino acids. CDR3 nucleotide sequence: TGTGCCACCAGCAGAGTTAGGAGCGAGCAGTTCTTC. Translating gives CATSRVRSEQFF.

This clonotype was seen only a few times. The chain uses TRBV29-1 and TRBJ2-5; 7 positions match TRBD1. The CDR3 extends over 15 amino acids. Germline trimming cut 0 bases from V and 3 bases from J; bases unmatched to any gene: 7. CDR1 and CDR2 from the germline V gene are SQVTM and ANQGSEA. The DNA for the CDR3 is TGCAGCGTTGAAGATTTGGGACAGCGAGAAGAGACCCAGTACTTC. Protein sequence: CSVEDLGQREETQYF.

On this clonotype: Sequence at one end of the junction differs from germline and may be a read error. This rearrangement joins TRBV29-1 to TRBJ1-1; no reliable D call. The CDR3 runs to 12 residues. Germline CDR1 is SQVTM and CDR2 is ANQGSEA. For the CDR3, the DNA is TGCAGCGTGAAGGACGGGAACGCTGAAGCTTTCTTT. It yields the protein CSVKDGNAEAFF.

The sample holds a few counts of this clonotype. The rearrangement joins TRBV10-3 to TRBJ1-1; D unclear. The germline gives CDR1 ENHRY, CDR2 SYGVKD. V shed 3 bases and J shed 1 base, with 12 bases lying between them. CDR3 length: 15 amino acids. The CDR3 protein is CAISEVSWGNTEAFF. The CDR3 DNA reads as TGTGCCATCAGTGAAGTCAGTTGGGGGAACACTGAAGCTTTCTTT.

The chain uses TRBV20-1 and TRBJ2-7; D might be TRBD1 (5 bases). With the DNA end fitting TRBJ2-5 better, the J assignment may be wrong. The CDR3 runs 12 residues. CDR1 is DFQATT and CDR2 is SNEGSKA in the germline V gene (reference sequence). The CDR3 reads CSAKGNQETQYF. The CDR3 DNA reads TGCAGTGCTAAGGGGAACCAAGAGACCCAGTACTTC.

This clonotype was seen only a few times. The chain couples TRBV11-2 to TRBJ2-5, with D tentatively TRBD2 (6 bases). The CDR3 is made up of 16 amino acids. Trimming took off 3 bases at V and 4 bases at J, with 18 bases between the two ends. Germline CDR1 reads SGHAT; CDR2 reads FQNNGV. The CDR3 here is CASSLKLGLGGETQYF. CDR3 bases: TGTGCCAGCAGCTTGAAGTTGGGCCTGGGGGGAGAGACCCAGTACTTC.

This chain uses TRBV27 with TRBJ1-5; D remains unclear. The germline gives CDR1 MNHEY, CDR2 SMNVEV (reference sequence). V was shortened by 5 bases and J by 4 bases, with 12 bases between the two germline ends. The CDR3 consists of 14 residues. The CDR3 DNA reads TGTGCCAGCAGTCATACGGGAAGGAATCAGCCCCAGCATTTT. Protein: CASSHTGRNQPQHF.

A few counts support this clonotype. CDR3 amino acids: CAISEKTGTYEQYF. CDR3 nucleotide sequence: TGTGCCATCAGTGAGAAGACAGGGACCTACGAGCAGTACTTC. This chain joins TRBV10-3 and TRBJ2-7; 7 positions match TRBD1. The CDR3 length is 14 residues. J lost 2 bases, V lost 2 bases, and 3 bases had no gene match. Germline-derived CDR1 and CDR2 are ENHRY and SYGVKD.

This clonotype occurred a few times. The chain is built from TRBV2 and TRBJ2-1, with 13 bases identical to TRBD2. V lost 6 bases, J lost 4 bases, and 9 bases stayed unmatched. Germline CDR1 SNHLY, CDR2 FYNNEI. The CDR3 has 17 amino acids. The CDR3, as DNA: TGTGCCAGCAGATCCGGGACTAGCGGGGAAGATTACAATGAGCAGTTCTTC. Amino acids: CASRSGTSGEDYNEQFF.

As regards this clonotype: One end of the junction is discordant with germline, which a read error may explain. V gene TRBV4-1 combines with J gene TRBJ1-4, with no clear D. Germline loops: CDR1 MGHRA, CDR2 YSYEKL. This CDR3 is 14 amino acids long. In DNA form, the CDR3 reads TGCGTCAGCAGCCAAGAAGAAGCTAATGAAAAACTGTTTTTT. Residues: CVSSQEEANEKLFF.

A few counts support this clonotype. The CDR3 loop is CSARGTGGGYEQYF. CDR3 sequence (DNA): TGCAGTGCTAGGGGGACAGGGGGAGGCTACGAGCAGTACTTC. This chain connects TRBV20-1 to TRBJ2-7; 11 bases are shared with TRBD1. Germline values: CDR1 DFQATT, CDR2 SNEGSKA (reference sequence). The trim removed 3 bases at V and 3 bases at J, leaving 4 bases unmatched. The length of the CDR3 is 14 residues.

A word on this clonotype: The junction shows a germline mismatch at one end, possibly a read error. This rearrangement joins TRBV7-7 to TRBJ2-7; weak D call: TRBD1 (5 bases). The J call is doubtful: the DNA matches TRBJ2-5 better. The CDR3 is made up of 16 amino acids. Germline V gene lookup returns CDR1 SSHAT and CDR2 FNYEAQ (reference sequence). This chain's CDR3 is CASSLGATEPPGTQYF. The CDR3 nucleotides are TGTGCTAGCAGCTTAGGGGCGACAGAACCCCCCGGGACCCAGTACTTC.

This clonotype was detected once. In DNA form, the CDR3 reads TGTGCCAGCAGCTTAGAGAAAAGCGGGAGGGCCGGTGAGCAGTTCTTC. The encoded protein is CASSLEKSGRAGEQFF. J is TRBJ2-1 and V is TRBV7-2, with TRBD2 matching over 10 bases. The CDR3 runs to 16 residues. Per the germline V gene, CDR1 is SGHTA and CDR2 is FQGNSA. J gave up 9 bases and V 1 base, and 9 bases lay outside the gene matches.

This clonotype was observed a handful of times. This chain uses TRBV3-1 with TRBJ2-1; 12 positions match TRBD1. J lost 8 bases, V lost 4 bases, and 12 bases had no gene match. CDR1 is LGHDT and CDR2 is YNNKEL in the germline V gene (reference sequence). The CDR3 runs to 17 residues. Here the CDR3 reads CASSPWDRGLRSDEQFF. Written as DNA, the CDR3 is TGTGCCAGCAGCCCATGGGACAGGGGGCTCCGCTCGGATGAGCAGTTCTTC.

This clonotype occurred once. The rearrangement links TRBV6-2 or TRBV6-3 to TRBJ2-5, with D possibly matching TRBD2 (6 bases). The germline gives CDR1 MNHEY, CDR2 SVGEGT. The CDR3 totals 13 residues. The germline V and J ends were trimmed by 2 bases and 5 bases, with 9 bases remaining between them. CDR3 sequence reads: CASSYAGRETQYF. CDR3 coding DNA: TGTGCCAGCAGTTACGCAGGGAGGGAGACCCAGTACTTC.

In regard to this clonotype: A much larger clone lies a single base off, so this may be a read error. The V gene is TRBV13, the J gene TRBJ1-4; TRBD1 aligns across 12 bases. The CDR3 is made up of 16 amino acids. Germline CDR1 reads PRHDT; CDR2 reads FYEKMQ (reference sequence). The chain's CDR3 is CASSFGTGGADEKRFF. The CDR3, as DNA: TGTGCCAGCAGCTTCGGGACAGGGGGCGCGGATGAAAAACGGTTTTTT.

This clonotype has more than one count but fewer than ten. This sequence joins TRBV20-1 and TRBJ2-7; D is uncertain. CDR1 and CDR2 (germline): DFQATT, SNEGSKA (reference sequence). This CDR3 contains 12 residues. The CDR3 loop is CSVAQNYYEQYF. The CDR3 DNA sequence: TGCAGCGTTGCTCAGAATTACTACGAGCAGTACTTC.

This clonotype came up a few times. This chain links TRBV29-1 with TRBJ1-1; D is possibly TRBD1 (5 bases). Germline assignment: CDR1 SQVTM and CDR2 ANQGSEA. CDR3 length equals 12 residues. Trimming shortened V by 3 bases and J by 3 bases, and 8 bases separated the two germline ends. The CDR3 loop is CSVDGGYTEAFF. The CDR3 DNA reads as TGCAGCGTTGATGGGGGGTACACTGAAGCTTTCTTT.

Here the CDR3 DNA reads TGTGCCAGCAGCTTATTCGGGCAGTCTCACTACGAGCAGTACTTC. Protein product: CASSLFGQSHYEQYF. The V gene is TRBV7-8, the J gene TRBJ2-5; D remains ambiguous. The J call may be in error: the DNA end matches TRBJ2-7 better. The germline gives CDR1 SGHVS, CDR2 FQNEAQ. The CDR3 spans 15 residues.

This clonotype has only a few counts. This chain links TRBV29-1 with TRBJ2-7; maybe TRBD1 (6 bases). The CDR3 totals 12 residues. Germline-derived CDR1 and CDR2 are SQVTM and ANQGSEA. V lost 2 bases to trimming and J lost 5 bases, with 10 bases between them. Written as DNA, the CDR3 is TGCAGCGTTGAAAGGGACATCCACGAGCAGTACTTC. Translation gives CSVERDIHEQYF.

This clonotype was counted many times. This CDR3 reads CASSHLGLADQTGANVLTF. As DNA, the CDR3 is TGCGCCAGCAGCCACCTGGGACTAGCGGACCAAACTGGGGCCAACGTCCTGACTTTC. V usage is TRBV4-1 and J usage is TRBJ2-6; 11 bases line up with TRBD2. Trimming took 3 bases from V and 2 from J; bases not matched to a gene: 9. From germline, CDR1 is MGHRA and CDR2 YSYEKL. This CDR3 is 19 amino acids long.